This section outlines one TCR beta chain sequence together with its context. Its cognate antigen has yet to be identified. There are no base qualities to consult, and no much larger clone falls within one base. The source of the sample is a study of OX40 agonist ivuxolimab in advanced cancers. Broadly, across the study: Ivuxolimab was a fully human IgG2 agonistic monoclonal antibody targeting the costimulatory receptor OX40 (CD134). Intravenous ivuxolimab was administered to patients every 2 weeks at six dose levels: 0.01, 0.1, 0.3, 1.5, 3 and 10 mg/kg. Among the roughly 50 dose-escalation patients, some 20 had hepatocellular carcinoma, roughly 15 melanoma, 9 renal cell carcinoma and 9 head and neck cancer. In the dose-escalation cohort, roughly 82% of patients were male, and the mean age was approximately 60 years with a range of roughly 23 to 79. Prior anti-PD-1, anti-PD-L1 or anti-CTLA-4 therapy was permitted, and checkpoint inhibitors had been received by about 44% of dose-escalation patients. Partial responses were achieved by three dose-escalation patients, of whom one had hepatocellular carcinoma and two had cutaneous melanoma. Peripheral TCRbeta sequencing was intended to test whether TCR sequence diversity was altered and clonal T-cell expansion was caused by ivuxolimab. The paper reports the monotherapy dose-escalation portion (N of about 54 patients) of the phase I ivuxolimab trial. What the research found in general, with its limitations: On average, CD8+ T cells showed more expanded clones than CD4+ T cells after ivuxolimab. Low levels of normalized T-cell clonal expansion were also shown by some nonresponding patients. At doses of 0.1 to 3.0 mg/kg, clonal expansion of both CD4+ and CD8+ blood T cells was observed from baseline to week 6. In partial responders in the 0.1-3.0 mg/kg groups, normalized peripheral clonal expansion was found to be among the lowest, especially among CD8+ T cells. Antigen specificity was not determined for the clonally expanded peripheral T cells.

To sequence the TCRbeta CDR3 region, genomic DNA was isolated from the sorted cells. The immunoSEQ Assay was used for sequencing of TCRbeta CDR3 regions. Entries here come from immuneACCESS through TCRdb and include only in-frame sequences with V and J called. Some clones fail to appear in such tables; in the studies checked, an unresolved V gene covers under half of the shortfall, and the cause of the remainder is unknown. The sample table lists 80,000 to 95,000 clones, about 86% of them with a count of one. The ten largest clones add up to 1.5% to 2% of the sample. The trial excluded patients who had a history of autoimmune disease or who were on systemic immunosuppression. Peripheral blood for TCR sequencing was drawn from every dose cohort at baseline, at cycle 4 day 1 and at cycle 7 day 1. Samples came from an open-label, multicenter, first-in-human phase I dose-escalation trial of ivuxolimab. Adults with locally advanced or metastatic melanoma, renal cell carcinoma, hepatocellular carcinoma or head and neck squamous cell carcinoma were enrolled in the trial. Before TCR sequencing, CD4+ and CD8+ T cells were separately sorted from peripheral blood.

From a lookup of the germline V gene, CDR1 and CDR2 are SGHAT and FQNNGV. Spanning cysteine to phenylalanine, the CDR3 consists of 17 amino acids. Only CDR3 DNA remains: 51 bases, in frame from the first base. V lost 2 bases and J lost 4 bases; the stretch between them is 15 bases long. The sequences come from CD4+ or CD8+ T cells sorted from blood, collected in a trial of the OX40 agonist ivuxolimab. Recombination joined TRBV11-2 with TRBJ1-6; TRBD1 is perhaps the D gene, given 5 matching bases. This clonotype was sampled from an adult with an advanced solid tumor such as melanoma, head and neck, liver or kidney cancer. The nucleotides read TGTGCCAGCAGCTTAAAAGCAGGGAGCTATTATAATTCACCCCTCCACTTT. It encodes CASSLKAGSYYNSPLHF.